The 10 T cell receptor beta chains reported below all come from one sample, sequenced in a study of human T cells and chemical hapten exposure. Via MiXCR, TCRdb re-called the RACE reads, giving one row per CDR3 protein. The sample includes 130,000 or so distinct CDR3 sequences, roughly 9.5% of them seen just once. Sample time point: healthy volunteer bleed at 2 weeks. Total RNA was isolated from whole blood that had not been fractionated. The sequencing input was whole blood. The receptors come from a male donor in good health. Some clones in this sample may be carry-over from other donors' samples.

This clonotype has a handful of counts. This chain connects TRBV5-1 to TRBJ2-2; D not certain. CDR3 length equals 15 residues. V lost 0 bases and J lost 4, with 10 bases in between. Germline lookup yields CDR1 SGHRS and CDR2 YFSETQ. The CDR3 nucleotides are TGCGCCAGCAGCTTGGAAACCCCGGGCACCGGGGAGCTGTTTTTT. This translates into CASSLETPGTGELFF.

This chain uses TRBV12-3 or TRBV12-4 with TRBJ2-7; 10 nucleotides agree with TRBD2. The trim removed 4 bases at V and 4 bases at J, leaving 7 bases unmatched. The CDR3 is 15 residues long. In DNA form, the CDR3 reads TGTGCCAGCAGTTCCCGGACTAGCGGTCGGTACGAGCAGTACTTC. Translated, it gives CASSSRTSGRYEQYF.

This clonotype was counted a few times. The rearrangement links TRBV5-1 to TRBJ2-7, with 8 bases matching TRBD1. The CDR3 loop spans 16 amino acids. The V gene's germline CDR1 is SGHRS and CDR2 YFSETQ. Losses at the gene ends were 1 base for V and 2 bases for J; bases not matched to a gene: 8. The CDR3 DNA follows: TGCGCCAGCAGCTTGAGCCCGGGACAGGCCGCCTACGAGCAGTACTTC. Amino acids: CASSLSPGQAAYEQYF. The full variable domain, completed using reference TRBV5-1 and TRBJ2-7, is KAGVTQTPRYLIKTRGQQVTLSCSPISGHRSVSWYQQTPGQGLQFLFEYFSETQRNKGNFPGRFSGRQFSNSRSEMNVSTLELGDSALYLCASSLSPGQAAYEQYFGPGTRLTVT.

This clonotype was observed a few times. The chain is built from TRBV10-3 and TRBJ2-7; either TRBD1 or TRBD2 may fit D (5 bases each). V shed 6 bases and J shed 2 bases, with 17 bases lying between them. Germline CDR1 reads ENHRY; CDR2 reads SYGVKD. CDR3 length: 15 residues. The CDR3 loop is CAISEGQSRAYEQYF. The CDR3, as DNA: TGTGCCATCAGCGAGGGGCAGTCTCGGGCCTACGAGCAGTACTTC.

This clonotype showed up many times. The rearrangement joins TRBV12-3 or TRBV12-4 to TRBJ2-2; D unresolved. The CDR3 runs 14 residues. Trimming took 3 bases from V and 5 from J, leaving 10 bases between them. The CDR3 here is CASSFLTVTGELFF. The CDR3 nucleotides are TGTGCCAGCAGTTTCTTAACAGTTACCGGGGAGCTGTTTTTT.

This clonotype was seen a few times. V is TRBV20-1 and J is TRBJ2-7, with D hard to call. This CDR3 contains 13 residues. CDR1 DFQATT and CDR2 SNEGSKA come from the germline V gene (reference sequence). V dropped 0 bases and J dropped 1 base, with 7 bases sitting between them. The CDR3 here is CSARDRLSYEQYF. CDR3 DNA: TGCAGTGCTAGAGATCGGTTGTCCTACGAGCAGTACTTC.

This clonotype has ten or more counts. The chain uses TRBV7-6 and TRBJ1-1; 8 bases align to TRBD1. The ends lost 5 bases at V and 4 bases at J; junction bases unmatched: 6. This CDR3 comprises 14 residues. Germline V CDR1 and CDR2: SGHVS, FNYEAQ. The CDR3 region has the DNA TGTGCCAGCAGCGTCGGACAGGGAGGCACTGAAGCTTTCTTT. This codes for CASSVGQGGTEAFF.

This clonotype was seen only a few times. The chain recombines TRBV10-2 with TRBJ2-7; D call uncertain. In germline, CDR1 is WSHSY, CDR2 SAAADI. Trimming left V 2 bases short and J 3 bases short, with 5 bases between. The CDR3 has 12 residues. The CDR3 DNA is TGCGCCAGCAGTGAGGGGGTCTACGAGCAGTACTTC. This translates into CASSEGVYEQYF.

At least ten counts were recorded for this clonotype. The V gene is TRBV12-3 or TRBV12-4, the J gene TRBJ2-6; D gene ambiguous. This CDR3 is built from 14 residues. The V end lost 5 bases, the J end lost 3 bases, and 8 bases lay between the germline ends. DNA of the CDR3: TGTGCCAGCAGTCCCGAAGTTGGGGCCAACGTCCTGACTTTC. Protein: CASSPEVGANVLTF.

V usage is TRBV7-6 and J usage is TRBJ1-4; no reliable D call. The V gene lost 1 base and the J gene lost 6 bases, with 9 bases spanning the gap. There are 14 residues in the CDR3. CDR1 is SGHVS and CDR2 is FNYEAQ in the germline V gene. As DNA, the CDR3 is TGTGCCAGCAGCTTAGGGCCGGGAGATGAAAAACTGTTTTTT. Translation gives CASSLGPGDEKLFF.